Each of the 27 T cell receptor beta chains below was sequenced from the same sample in a study of cytomegalovirus exposure and HLA in healthy donors. The PCR made use of 60 Vbeta and 13 Jbeta primers. Using immunoSEQ multiplex PCR, the repertoire was profiled, and TCRdb retains in-frame clones only, with some absent. The data show fewer than 250,000 clones, just under 75% seen once. Sequenced input: PBMCs. These receptors all come from a woman under 40 in good health and CMV-seropositive.

CDR3 nucleotides: TGTGCCAGCAGCTTTAGAGGGGGATTGAACACTGAAGCTTTCTTT. It yields the protein CASSFRGGLNTEAFF. The chain has TRBV5-6 and TRBJ1-1, with D possibly TRBD1 on 6 matching bases. CDR3 length equals 15 residues. CDR1 and CDR2 from the germline V gene are SGHDT and YYEEEE. V was clipped by 2 bases and J by 0 bases, with 11 bases between them.

This clone was found a few times. This chain connects TRBV28 to TRBJ2-7; 7 nucleotides agree with TRBD2. This CDR3 has 12 amino acids. J was trimmed by 7 bases and V by 7 bases; bases with no gene match: 7. The germline gives CDR1 MDHEN, CDR2 SYDVKM. CDR3 region: CASTPMGGEQYF. The CDR3 DNA reads TGTGCCAGCACCCCCATGGGGGGGGAGCAGTACTTC.

The V gene is TRBV28, the J gene TRBJ2-7; D is uncertain. The CDR3 extends over 13 amino acids. The V gene lost 3 bases and the J gene lost 2 bases, with 8 bases spanning the gap. Germline CDR1 and CDR2: MDHEN and SYDVKM. CDR3 region: CASSLRGTYEQYF. The DNA of the CDR3 is TGTGCCAGCAGTTTGAGAGGAACCTACGAGCAGTACTTC.

The chain has TRBV5-1 and TRBJ2-1, with D perhaps matching TRBD1 (6 bases). V was shortened by 0 bases and J by 3 bases, with 7 bases between the two germline ends. CDR3 length: 14 amino acids. Germline CDR1 SGHRS, CDR2 YFSETQ. The CDR3 is CASSLEDSYNEQFF. The CDR3 DNA reads as TGCGCCAGCAGCTTGGAGGACAGCTACAATGAGCAGTTCTTC.

The V call is TRBV6-5, the J call TRBJ1-1; TRBD1 matches at 7 bases. This CDR3 is 15 amino acids long. Trimming removed 6 bases from V and 6 bases from J; junction bases left unmatched: 13. CDR1 and CDR2 (germline): MNHEY, SVGAGI. The DNA for the CDR3 is TGTGCCAGCAGCTCCCCCCCGACAGGGCGCTCTGAAGCTTTCTTT. As protein: CASSSPPTGRSEAFF.

A few counts support this clone. The rearrangement uses TRBV2 and TRBJ1-2; TRBD1 agrees at 9 bases. Germline V CDR1 and CDR2: SNHLY, FYNNEI. J lost 5 bases, V lost 1 base, and 5 bases had no gene match. This CDR3 comprises 15 residues. The CDR3, as DNA: TGTGCCAGCAGTGAAGACGGGACAGGGTCGTATGGCTACACCTTC. Translating gives CASSEDGTGSYGYTF.

The sample holds a few counts of this clone. This chain uses TRBV15 with TRBJ2-1, with a possible D match to TRBD2 (5 bases). The CDR3 length is 16 residues. Trimming cost V 3 bases and J 5 bases, with 17 bases left between them. Germline V gives CDR1 LNHNV, CDR2 YYDKDF (reference sequence). DNA for the CDR3: TGTGCCACCAGCAGCCCGGCGGGTTCTCCTCACAATGAGCAGTTCTTC. Amino acid sequence: CATSSPAGSPHNEQFF.

This clone was seen more than once but under ten times. Distinct nucleotide sequences in the sample also encode this CDR3. This sequence joins TRBV6-5 and TRBJ2-3; D may be TRBD2 (6 bases). In germline, CDR1 is MNHEY, CDR2 SVGAGI. V was cut by 0 bases and J by 3 bases, with 7 bases left in between. This CDR3 has 14 residues. In DNA form, the CDR3 reads TGTGCCAGCAGTTACTCGGGGGGTACAGATACGCAGTATTTT. This gives the protein CASSYSGGTDTQYF.

V and J are TRBV18 and TRBJ2-3; no definite D call. The CDR3 is 12 residues long. V was shortened by 3 bases and J by 3 bases, with 4 bases between the two germline ends. Germline values: CDR1 KGHSH, CDR2 LQKENI. The chain's CDR3 is CASSPRTDTQYF. CDR3 in DNA: TGTGCCAGCTCACCCAGAACAGATACGCAGTATTTT.

This clone was seen a few times. The chain links TRBV11-1 to TRBJ1-1; D gene unclear. This CDR3 has 13 amino acids. Germline V gene data show CDR1 as SGHAT and CDR2 as FQDESV (reference sequence). Deletions cut 8 bases from V and 2 bases from J, with 12 bases between. The CDR3, as DNA: TGTGCCAGCCGCCGCGGCAGAAACACTGAAGCTTTCTTT. Encoded protein: CASRRGRNTEAFF.

The chain joins TRBV27 to TRBJ2-7; D call uncertain. V lost 2 bases, J lost 9 bases, and 17 bases lay in between. The germline CDR1 and CDR2 sequences are MNHEY and SMNVEV (reference sequence). The length of the CDR3 is 14 residues. CDR3 loop: CASSLSNSYERQYF. The CDR3 DNA sequence: TGTGCCAGCAGTTTAAGCAACTCCTACGAGCGGCAGTACTTC.

This clone appeared a few times. This sequence joins TRBV6-6 and TRBJ2-1, with 7 bases identical to TRBD2. With 7 bases clipped from V and 6 bases from J, the junction kept 12 bases outside the gene matches. Germline V lookup: CDR1 MNHNY, CDR2 SVGAGI (reference sequence). The CDR3 totals 15 residues. The CDR3 coding sequence is TGTGCCAGCATTACGGGCGCGGGAGATGGCAATGAGCAGTTCTTC. Protein sequence: CASITGAGDGNEQFF.

This sequence joins TRBV19 and TRBJ2-2, with D perhaps TRBD2 (5 bases). This CDR3 comprises 15 residues. Trimming shortened V by 1 base and J by 4 bases, and 10 bases separated the two germline ends. Germline V CDR1 and CDR2: LNHDA, SQIVND (reference sequence). The CDR3 DNA follows: TGTGCCAGTAGTATAGGTGGGAGTTCCACCGGGGAGCTGTTTTTT. This sequence encodes CASSIGGSSTGELFF. Drawing the rest from reference TRBV19 and TRBJ2-2, the complete variable domain is DGGITQSPKYLFRKEGQNVTLSCEQNLNHDAMYWYRQDPGQGLRLIYYSQIVNDFQKGDIAEGYSVSREKKESFPLTVTSAQKNPTAFYLCASSIGGSSTGELFFGEGSRLTVL.

The V call is TRBV18, the J call TRBJ1-5; perhaps TRBD1 as D (6 bases). The CDR3 loop spans 14 amino acids. Trimming stripped 5 bases from V and 6 bases from J, with 14 bases between. Germline lookup yields CDR1 KGHSH and CDR2 LQKENI. CDR3 coding DNA: TGTGCCAGCTCAATAAACAGGGAGGGTCAGCCCCAGCATTTT. Amino acids: CASSINREGQPQHF.

This chain uses TRBV6-6 with TRBJ1-1; 9 bases match TRBD1. The CDR3 totals 13 residues. Unmatched junction bases numbered 7, after V lost 9 bases and J lost 5 bases. CDR1 and CDR2 from the germline V gene are MNHNY and SVGAGI (reference sequence). The CDR3 is CASMGQGKTEAFF. The CDR3 DNA is TGTGCCAGTATGGGACAGGGAAAAACTGAAGCTTTCTTT.

To note about this clone: One end of the junction fails to match germline, which may point to a read error. The gene calls are TRBV5-6 and TRBJ2-1; weak D call: TRBD1 (6 bases). CDR1 and CDR2 from the germline V gene are SGHDT and YYEEEE. The length of the CDR3 is 15 residues. CDR3 DNA sequence: TGTGCCAGCAGCTCGGGGACAAACTCCTACAATGAGCAGCTCTTC. Translating it yields CASSSGTNSYNEQLF.

The J gene is TRBJ2-7, the V gene TRBV5-5, with 7 bases lining up with TRBD2. Germline CDR1 and CDR2: SGHKS and YYEKEE (reference sequence). The CDR3 sequence is 16 residues long. J lost 4 bases, V lost 0 bases, and 10 bases had no gene match. The CDR3 loop is CASSLEWSGISYEQYF. The DNA for the CDR3 is TGTGCCAGCAGCTTGGAGTGGAGCGGGATTTCATACGAGCAGTACTTC.

V gene TRBV19 combines with J gene TRBJ2-5, with TRBD2 matching 11 bases. CDR3 length: 17 amino acids. Unmatched junction bases numbered 16, after V lost 9 bases and J lost 4 bases. CDR1 and CDR2 (germline): LNHDA, SQIVND (reference sequence). The CDR3 region is CASGPHSGRASRETQYF. The CDR3 nucleotides are TGTGCCAGCGGACCCCATAGCGGGAGGGCCTCTAGAGAGACCCAGTACTTC.

The chain has TRBV4-2 and TRBJ2-7; 9 bases fit TRBD2. This CDR3 is 18 amino acids long. V lost 0 bases and J lost 0; bases outside the gene matches: 9. From germline, CDR1 is LGHNA and CDR2 YNFKEQ. CDR3 in amino acids: CASSQEPSPSGTSYEQYF. DNA of the CDR3: TGTGCCAGCAGCCAAGAACCATCTCCTAGCGGGACCTCCTACGAGCAGTACTTC.

This chain connects TRBV6-5 to TRBJ1-1, with D maybe TRBD1 (5 bases). This CDR3 comprises 14 residues. The germline V gene has CDR1 MNHEY and CDR2 SVGAGI. Trimming cost V 6 bases and J 3 bases, with 14 bases left between them. The CDR3 is CASSRDGTYTEAFF. The CDR3, as DNA: TGTGCCAGCAGCCGGGACGGGACTTACACTGAAGCTTTCTTT.

The chain recombines TRBV7-9 with TRBJ2-7; 13 nucleotides agree with TRBD2. The CDR3 runs 14 residues. V was clipped by 5 bases and J by 4 bases; unmatched bases: 2. Germline CDR1 SEHNR, CDR2 FQNEAQ (reference sequence). The CDR3 spells CASSGTSGKYEQYF. Here the CDR3 DNA reads TGTGCCAGCAGCGGGACTAGCGGGAAATACGAGCAGTACTTC.

The table lists this clone with a few counts. This chain links TRBV5-8 with TRBJ1-5; no clear D. CDR1 is SGHTS, CDR2 YDEGEE, per germline. V lost 1 base, J lost 5 bases, and 7 bases lay in between. This CDR3 region has 13 residues. The CDR3 spells CASSLHRDQPQHF. The CDR3, as DNA: TGTGCCAGCAGCTTGCACAGAGATCAGCCCCAGCATTTT. The variable domain in full, with the rest retrieved from reference TRBV5-8 and TRBJ1-5, is EAGVTQSPTHLIKTRGQQATLRCSPISGHTSVYWYQQALGLGLQFLLWYDEGEERNRGNFPPRFSGRQFPNYSSELNVNALELEDSALYLCASSLHRDQPQHFGDGTRLSIL.

The chain uses TRBV11-2 and TRBJ2-2; 10 bases agree with TRBD2. CDR3 length: 15 residues. J lost 5 bases, V lost 5 bases, and 5 bases had no gene match. Germline V gives CDR1 SGHAT, CDR2 FQNNGV. CDR3 loop: CASSQQGLATGELFF. The DNA for the CDR3 is TGTGCCAGCAGCCAACAGGGACTAGCGACCGGGGAGCTGTTTTTT.

The chain has TRBV5-5 and TRBJ1-1; TRBD1 matches at 7 bases. The germline V gene encodes CDR1 SGHKS and CDR2 YYEKEE (reference sequence). This CDR3 contains 15 residues. With 0 bases clipped from V and 4 bases from J, the junction kept 6 bases outside the gene matches. The CDR3 bases are TGTGCCAGCAGCTTGGAAAGGGACAGCCTCACTGAAGCTTTCTTT. This translates into CASSLERDSLTEAFF.

The chain carries TRBV5-1 and TRBJ2-1, with D unclear. Trimming stripped 0 bases from V and 9 bases from J, with 7 bases between. The CDR3 runs 12 residues. The V gene's germline CDR1 is SGHRS and CDR2 YFSETQ. The CDR3 sequence is CASSLDLSEQFF. The CDR3 DNA reads as TGCGCCAGCAGCTTGGATCTGAGTGAGCAGTTCTTC.

J is TRBJ2-1 and V is TRBV11-2; TRBD2 matches at 12 bases. The J segment lost 4 bases and the V segment lost 1 base, leaving 11 bases of the junction unmatched. From germline, CDR1 is SGHAT and CDR2 FQNNGV. This CDR3 contains 19 residues. The CDR3 bases are TGTGCCAGCAGCTTAGGGGCTGGCTGGACTAGCGGGAATTACAATGAGCAGTTCTTC. Protein: CASSLGAGWTSGNYNEQFF.

A note on this clone: The same CDR3 also results from other DNA sequences found in this sample. The chain employs TRBV5-1 and TRBJ2-3; 11 bases line up with TRBD2. This CDR3 contains 16 residues. Trimming at V came to 1 base and at J to 2 bases, leaving 3 bases not matched to a gene. The germline gives CDR1 SGHRS, CDR2 YFSETQ. The CDR3: CASSLPSGRPTDTQYF. As DNA, the CDR3 is TGCGCCAGCAGCTTGCCTAGCGGGAGGCCCACAGATACGCAGTATTTT.